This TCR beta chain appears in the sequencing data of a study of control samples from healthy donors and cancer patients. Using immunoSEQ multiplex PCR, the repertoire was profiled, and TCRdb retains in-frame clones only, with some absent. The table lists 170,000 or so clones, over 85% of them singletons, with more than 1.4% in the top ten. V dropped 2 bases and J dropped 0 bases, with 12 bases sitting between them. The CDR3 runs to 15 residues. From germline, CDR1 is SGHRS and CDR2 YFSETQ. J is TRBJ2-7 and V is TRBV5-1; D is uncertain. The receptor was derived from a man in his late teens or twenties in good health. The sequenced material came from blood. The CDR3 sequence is CASSLGAANSYEQYF. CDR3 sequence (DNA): TGCGCCAGCAGCTTAGGTGCCGCAAACTCCTACGAGCAGTACTTC.